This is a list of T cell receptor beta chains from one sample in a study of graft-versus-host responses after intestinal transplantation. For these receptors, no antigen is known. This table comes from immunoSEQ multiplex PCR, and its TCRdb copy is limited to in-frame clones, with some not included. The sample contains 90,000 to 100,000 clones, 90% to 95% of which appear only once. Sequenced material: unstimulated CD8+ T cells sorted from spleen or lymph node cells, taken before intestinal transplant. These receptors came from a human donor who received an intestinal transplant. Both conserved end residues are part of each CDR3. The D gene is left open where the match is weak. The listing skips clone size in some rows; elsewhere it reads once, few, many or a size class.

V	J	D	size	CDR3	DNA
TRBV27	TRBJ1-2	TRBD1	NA	CASSLTGGYGYTF	TGTGCCAGCAGTTTGACAGGGGGCTATGGCTACACCTTC
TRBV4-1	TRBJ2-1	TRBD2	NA	CASSQELAGGTNEQFF	TGCGCCAGCAGCCAGGAACTAGCGGGAGGGACTAATGAGCAGTTCTTC
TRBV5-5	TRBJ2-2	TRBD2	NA	CASSAGTSGRSGGELFF	TGTGCCAGCAGCGCCGGGACTAGCGGGAGATCCGGCGGGGAGCTGTTTTTT
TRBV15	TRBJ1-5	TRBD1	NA	CATSSRRGRSNQPQHF	TGTGCCACCAGCAGCCGGAGGGGGCGGAGCAATCAGCCCCAGCATTTT
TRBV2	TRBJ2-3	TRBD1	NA	CARERDRPLGTQYF	TGTGCCAGAGAACGGGACAGGCCCCTCGGGACGCAGTATTTT
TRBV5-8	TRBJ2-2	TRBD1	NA	CASSPRQGGIGELFF	TGTGCCAGCAGCCCAAGACAGGGGGGGATCGGGGAGCTGTTTTTT
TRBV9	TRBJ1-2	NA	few	CASSIGGREQDTYTF	TGTGCCAGCAGCATAGGTGGGCGTGAGCAGGACACTTACACCTTC
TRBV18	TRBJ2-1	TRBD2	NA	CASSLAVREINEQFF	TGTGCCAGCTCATTAGCCGTGCGGGAGATTAATGAGCAGTTCTTC
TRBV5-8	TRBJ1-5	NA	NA	CASSRDSINQPQHF	TGTGCCAGCAGTCGCGACAGTATCAATCAGCCCCAGCATTTT
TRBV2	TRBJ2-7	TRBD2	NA	CASSALAGGLYEQYF	TGTGCCAGCAGTGCACTAGCGGGAGGTCTATACGAGCAGTACTTC
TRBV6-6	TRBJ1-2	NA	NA	CASGPITYGYTF	TGTGCCAGCGGGCCAATAACCTATGGCTACACCTTC
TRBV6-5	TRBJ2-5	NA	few	CASSLPGSQETQYF	TGTGCCAGCAGTCTCCCGGGGAGCCAAGAGACCCAGTACTTC
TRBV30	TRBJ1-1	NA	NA	CAWSPDRGNTEAFF	TGTGCCTGGAGCCCGGACAGAGGGAACACTGAAGCTTTCTTT
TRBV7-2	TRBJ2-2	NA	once	CASSFTPYDTGELFF	TGTGCCAGCAGCTTTACCCCCTACGACACCGGGGAGCTGTTTTTT
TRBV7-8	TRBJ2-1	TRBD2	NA	CASSLNRRTSGHNEQFF	TGTGCCAGCAGCTTAAATAGGCGTACTAGCGGACACAATGAGCAGTTCTTC
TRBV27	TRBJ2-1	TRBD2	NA	CASSLWGGNAYDNEQFF	TGTGCCAGCAGTTTATGGGGGGGGAACGCGTACGACAATGAGCAGTTCTTC
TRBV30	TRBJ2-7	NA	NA	CAWSGGTFSYEQYF	TGTGCCTGGAGTGGCGGGACTTTTTCCTACGAGCAGTACTTC
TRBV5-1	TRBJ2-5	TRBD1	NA	CASSHPLDRAETQYF	TGCGCCAGCAGCCATCCCCTGGACAGGGCGGAGACCCAGTACTTC
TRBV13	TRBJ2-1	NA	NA	CASSSTGPVYNEQFF	TGTGCCAGCAGCTCAACAGGGCCGGTATACAATGAGCAGTTCTTC
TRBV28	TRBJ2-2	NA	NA	CASSLGRVIKAGELFF	TGTGCCAGCAGTTTAGGCAGGGTAATTAAGGCCGGGGAGCTGTTTTTT
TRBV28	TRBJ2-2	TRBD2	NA	CASSLAGVGELFF	TGTGCCAGCAGTTTAGCGGGAGTCGGGGAGCTGTTTTTT
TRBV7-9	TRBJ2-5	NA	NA	CASSLPGNFGETQYF	TGTGCCAGCAGCTTACCAGGGAATTTCGGAGAGACCCAGTACTTC
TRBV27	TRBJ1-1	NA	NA	CASTTAGVNTEAFF	TGTGCCAGCACCACGGCAGGGGTTAACACTGAAGCTTTCTTT
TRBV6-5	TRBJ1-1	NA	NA	CASSSLWSAMNTEAFF	TGTGCCAGCAGTTCCCTTTGGTCAGCGATGAACACTGAAGCTTTCTTT
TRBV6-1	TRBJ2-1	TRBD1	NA	CASSEKDRAYNEQFF	TGTGCCAGCAGTGAAAAGGACAGGGCCTACAATGAGCAGTTCTTC
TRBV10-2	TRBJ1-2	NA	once	CASSERLSHGYTF	TGCGCCAGCAGTGAACGACTATCCCATGGCTACACCTTC
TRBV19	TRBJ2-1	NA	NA	CASSISGLPRSNEQFF	TGTGCCAGTAGTATAAGTGGGCTTCCCCGTTCCAATGAGCAGTTCTTC
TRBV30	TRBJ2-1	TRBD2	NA	CAWKPSGRANEQFF	TGTGCCTGGAAACCGAGCGGGAGGGCCAATGAGCAGTTCTTC
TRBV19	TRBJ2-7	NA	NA	CASSIDAGNEQYF	TGTGCCAGTAGTATAGATGCAGGGAACGAGCAGTACTTC
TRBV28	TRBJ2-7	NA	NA	CASSSPFWRESYEQYF	TGTGCCAGCAGTTCCCCTTTTTGGAGGGAGTCGTACGAGCAGTACTTC
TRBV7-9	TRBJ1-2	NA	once	CASSLAGSGYFYGYTF	TGTGCCAGCAGCTTAGCGGGTTCAGGTTACTTCTATGGCTACACCTTC
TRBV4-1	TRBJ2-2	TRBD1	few	CASSRDRVGELFF	TGCGCCAGCAGCCGAGACAGGGTAGGGGAGCTGTTTTTT
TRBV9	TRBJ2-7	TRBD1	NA	CASSEGAGTGTIEQYF	TGTGCCAGCAGCGAGGGGGCCGGGACAGGGACTATCGAGCAGTACTTC
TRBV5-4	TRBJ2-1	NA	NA	CASSPSGGPYNEQFF	TGTGCCAGCAGCCCCTCGGGGGGCCCCTACAATGAGCAGTTCTTC
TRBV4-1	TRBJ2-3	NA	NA	CASSQDPGEGNQPQYF	TGCGCCAGCAGCCAAGATCCCGGGGAAGGCAATCAGCCCCAGTATTTT
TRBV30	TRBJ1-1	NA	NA	CAWGQGPYTEAFF	TGTGCCTGGGGGCAGGGCCCCTACACTGAAGCTTTCTTT
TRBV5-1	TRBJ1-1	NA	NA	CASTWGPAMNTEAFF	TGCGCCAGCACCTGGGGGCCAGCCATGAACACTGAAGCTTTCTTT
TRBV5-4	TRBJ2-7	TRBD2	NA	CASSLERIGGRLSGEQYF	TGTGCCAGCAGCTTGGAAAGAATTGGCGGGAGGCTTTCTGGGGAGCAGTACTTC
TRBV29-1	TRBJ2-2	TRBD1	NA	CSVEGRGTNTGELFF	TGCAGCGTTGAGGGCAGGGGGACGAACACCGGGGAGCTGTTTTTT
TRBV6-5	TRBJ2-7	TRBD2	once	CASSQRGRVYEQYF	TGTGCCAGCAGTCAACGCGGGAGGGTCTACGAGCAGTACTTC
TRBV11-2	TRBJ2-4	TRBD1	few	CASSYWTGDLAKNIQYF	TGTGCCAGCAGCTACTGGACAGGGGACCTAGCCAAAAACATTCAGTACTTC
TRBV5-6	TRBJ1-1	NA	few	CASSPGEDTEAFF	TGTGCCAGCAGCCCGGGGGAGGACACTGAAGCTTTCTTT
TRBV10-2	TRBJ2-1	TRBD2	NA	CASSVTSGRNEQFF	TGCGCCAGCAGTGTCACTAGCGGGAGGAATGAGCAGTTCTTC
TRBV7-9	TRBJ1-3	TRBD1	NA	CASSLAPPTGTGNTIYF	TGTGCCAGCAGCTTAGCCCCCCCGACAGGGACTGGAAACACCATATATTTT
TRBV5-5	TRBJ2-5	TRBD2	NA	CASSPRLAGFQETQYF	TGTGCCAGCAGCCCCCGTCTAGCGGGGTTTCAAGAGACCCAGTACTTC
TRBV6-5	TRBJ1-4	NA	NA	CASSYSKPKRDEKLFF	TGTGCCAGCAGTTACTCGAAGCCCAAGAGGGATGAAAAACTGTTTTTT
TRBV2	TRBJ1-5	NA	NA	CASSEALREPQHF	TGTGCCAGCAGTGAAGCGCTTCGGGAGCCCCAGCATTTT
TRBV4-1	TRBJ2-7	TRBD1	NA	CASSQWTGGDYEQYF	TGCGCCAGCAGCCAATGGACAGGGGGGGACTACGAGCAGTACTTC
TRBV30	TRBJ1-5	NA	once	CAWSSTVSNQPQHF	TGTGCCTGGAGTTCGACAGTTAGCAATCAGCCCCAGCATTTT
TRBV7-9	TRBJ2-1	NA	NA	CASSLQGERGWEQFF	TGTGCCAGCAGCCTACAGGGAGAACGCGGCTGGGAGCAGTTCTTC
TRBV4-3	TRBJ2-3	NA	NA	CASSQDLYSPDTQYF	TGCGCCAGCAGCCAAGATTTATATAGCCCAGATACGCAGTATTTT
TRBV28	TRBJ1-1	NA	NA	CASSSVPNTEAFF	TGTGCCAGCAGCTCGGTTCCGAACACTGAAGCTTTCTTT
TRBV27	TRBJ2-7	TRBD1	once	CASSHGDRGPAGEQYF	TGTGCCAGCAGCCATGGGGACAGGGGCCCGGCCGGCGAGCAGTACTTC
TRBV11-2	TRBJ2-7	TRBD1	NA	CASSFTGTGGFEQYF	TGTGCCAGCAGCTTCACCGGGACAGGGGGATTCGAGCAGTACTTC
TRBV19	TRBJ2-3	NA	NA	CASSIIGTDTQYF	TGTGCCAGTAGTATTATCGGCACAGATACGCAGTATTTT
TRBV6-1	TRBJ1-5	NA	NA	CASSEGVRNQPQHF	TGTGCCAGCAGTGAAGGAGTAAGAAATCAGCCCCAGCATTTT